This T cell receptor beta chain was sequenced during a study of blood T cell repertoires in COVID-19. Overall study: From the United States, Italy and Spain came samples of acute and convalescent COVID-19. Sources were T cells, B-cell-depleted T cells, or PBMCs; the material itself was cDNA or gDNA.

As originally analysed: Researchers report that nucleated cell counts were estimated from reference gene primer amplification. TCRdb's table, derived via immunoSEQ multiplex PCR, lists solely in-frame clones and lacks some. Clone size and V and J calls were adopted from that table, with D and trimming inferred from the DNA. There are about 330,000 clones in the sample; 65% to 85% occur only once, and 0.95% to 1.5% lies in the top ten. The CDR3 totals 15 residues. The germline V gene has CDR1 KGHSH and CDR2 LQKENI. V gave up 3 bases and J gave up 3 bases, with 14 bases separating them. The sequence came from a woman in her forties or fifties with acute or convalescent COVID-19. Material for sequencing was peripheral blood. The V gene is TRBV18, the J gene TRBJ1-2; D not resolved. CDR3 nucleotides: TGTGCCAGCTCACCGAACGGGGAGAGCGACTATGGCTACACCTTC. Its translation: CASSPNGESDYGYTF.